This T cell receptor (beta chain) came from a study of shared clonotypes between healthy human individuals. CD4+ cell separation produced CD45RA+ naive and CD45RA-negative memory subsets. The CDR3 contains 15 residues. The germline CDR1 and CDR2 sequences are SNHLY and FYNNEI. V trimming: 7 bases; J trimming: 4 bases; junction bases outside the gene matches: 5. Assay execution proceeded at the deep level. Clones were sequenced by immunoSEQ multiplex PCR, and TCRdb holds only the in-frame ones, with some missing. The sample has some 2,100,000 clones; approximately 95% are singletons. The receptor comes from a man aged 18 to 35 in good health. V gene TRBV2 combines with J gene TRBJ2-1, with 12 bases aligning to TRBD2. The sample was naive CD4+ T cells sorted from blood. Subset noted: CD45RA+ positively selected. Written as DNA, the CDR3 is TGTGCCAGCATCCTACTAGCGGGAGGATACAATGAGCAGTTCTTC. Translated: CASILLAGGYNEQFF.